Described below is a single TCR beta chain sequence and its context. Its antigen is undetermined. These data originate in a study of cytomegalovirus exposure and HLA in healthy donors. Looking at the study overall: Unique TCR beta sequences numbering around 110 million came from approximately 180 million T cells in an earlier analysis.

Study conclusions and caveats: In an earlier analysis, about 87% or about 30%: the productive usage of most TCR beta V segments.

J lost 8 bases, V lost 0 bases, and 6 bases had no gene match. Germline assignment: CDR1 SGHNT and CDR2 YYREEE (reference sequence). The CDR3 is 16 residues long. PCR was performed using 60 Vbeta and 13 Jbeta primers. Produced via immunoSEQ multiplex PCR; TCRdb's table is partial and in-frame only. The sample has 150,000 or so clones, about 85% seen once; the top ten hold about 6.3%. Among the donors, all were healthy bone marrow donors. The chain is built from TRBV5-4 and TRBJ2-1; 12 bases match TRBD1. The TCR originated in a male donor in good health and CMV-seropositive. Input material: PBMCs. The CDR3 bases are TGTGCCAGCAGCTTGGCCGGGACAGGGGGCTCGGATGAGCAGTTCTTC. It specifies CASSLAGTGGSDEQFF.